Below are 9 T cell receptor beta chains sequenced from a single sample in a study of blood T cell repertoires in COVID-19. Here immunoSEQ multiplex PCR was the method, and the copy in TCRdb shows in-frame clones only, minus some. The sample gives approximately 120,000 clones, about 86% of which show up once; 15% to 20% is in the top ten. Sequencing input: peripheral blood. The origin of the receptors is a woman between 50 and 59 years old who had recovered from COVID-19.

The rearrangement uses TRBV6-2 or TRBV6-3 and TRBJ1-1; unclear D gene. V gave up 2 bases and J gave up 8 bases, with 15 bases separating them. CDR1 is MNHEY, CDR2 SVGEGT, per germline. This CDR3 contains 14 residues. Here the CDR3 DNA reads TGTGCCAGCAGTTACGGTTTTTTAATACAAGAAGCTTTCTTT. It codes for CASSYGFLIQEAFF.

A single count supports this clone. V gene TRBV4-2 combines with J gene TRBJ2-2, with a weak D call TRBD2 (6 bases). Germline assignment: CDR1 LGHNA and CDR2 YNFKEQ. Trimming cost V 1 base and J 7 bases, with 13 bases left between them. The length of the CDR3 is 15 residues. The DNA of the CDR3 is TGTGCCAGCAGCCAAGGTGCCGGGGGAGGCGGGGAGCTGTTTTTT. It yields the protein CASSQGAGGGGELFF.

DNA for the CDR3: TGTGCCAGCAGCTCTCGACAGGGGCGGACAGATACGCAGTATTTT. Its protein is CASSSRQGRTDTQYF. The chain couples TRBV3-1 (or the pseudogene TRBV3-2) to TRBJ2-3, with 8 bases fitting TRBD1. V was clipped by 5 bases and J by 3 bases; unmatched bases: 7. Looked up from germline, CDR1 is LGHDT and CDR2 is YNNKEL (reference sequence). The CDR3 has 15 residues.

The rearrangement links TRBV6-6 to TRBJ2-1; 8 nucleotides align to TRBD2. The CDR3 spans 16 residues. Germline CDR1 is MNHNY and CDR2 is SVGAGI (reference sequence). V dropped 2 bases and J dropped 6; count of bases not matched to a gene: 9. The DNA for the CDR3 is TGTGCCAGCAGTTACGGAAGCGGGAGCCGCTTCAATGAGCAGTTCTTC. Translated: CASSYGSGSRFNEQFF.

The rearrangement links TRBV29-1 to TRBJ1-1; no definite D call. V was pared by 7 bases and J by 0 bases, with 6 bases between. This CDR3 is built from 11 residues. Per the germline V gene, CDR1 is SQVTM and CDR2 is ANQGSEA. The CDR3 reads CSGLMNTEAFF. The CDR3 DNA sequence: TGCAGCGGACTAATGAACACTGAAGCTTTCTTT.

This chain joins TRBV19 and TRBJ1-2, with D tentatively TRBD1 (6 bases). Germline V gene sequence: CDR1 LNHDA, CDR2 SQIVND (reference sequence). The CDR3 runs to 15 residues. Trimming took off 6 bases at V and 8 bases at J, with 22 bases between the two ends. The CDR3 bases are TGTGCCAGTAGACCGCCCGGGGGGGGCCTAGGCGGCTACACCTTC. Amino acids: CASRPPGGGLGGYTF.

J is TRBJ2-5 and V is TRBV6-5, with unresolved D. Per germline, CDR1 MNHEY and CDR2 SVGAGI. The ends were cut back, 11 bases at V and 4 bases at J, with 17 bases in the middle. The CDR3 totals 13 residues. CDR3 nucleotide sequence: TGTGCCGCCATGAGGAGAGTCGGAGAGACCCAGTACTTC. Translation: CAAMRRVGETQYF.

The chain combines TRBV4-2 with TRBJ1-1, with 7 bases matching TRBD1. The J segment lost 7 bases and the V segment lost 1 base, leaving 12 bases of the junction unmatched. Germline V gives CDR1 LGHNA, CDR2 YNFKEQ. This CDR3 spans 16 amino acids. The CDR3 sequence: CASSQAQTGNPFEAFF. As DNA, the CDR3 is TGTGCCAGCAGCCAAGCTCAGACAGGGAACCCCTTTGAAGCTTTCTTT.

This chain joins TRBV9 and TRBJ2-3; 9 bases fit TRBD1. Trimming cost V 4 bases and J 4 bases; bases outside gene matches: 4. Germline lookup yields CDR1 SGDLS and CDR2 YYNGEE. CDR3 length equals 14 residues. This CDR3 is CASSSRQGADTQYF. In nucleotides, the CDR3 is TGTGCCAGCAGCTCACGACAGGGGGCAGATACGCAGTATTTT.